A selection of T cell receptor beta chains follows, all from one sample in a study of radiotherapy plus CTLA-4 blockade in lung cancer. Repertoires were generated with immunoSEQ multiplex PCR, while TCRdb's copy carries only in-frame clones and drops some. Among about 98,000 clones listed, 70% to 90% were seen once. Sequencing used peripheral blood, obtained from a patient treated with radiotherapy plus ipilimumab. These receptors all stem from a human donor with non-small cell lung cancer that progressed on radiotherapy plus ipilimumab. The CDR3 runs from the conserved cysteine through the conserved F or W. A D gene is named only where the DNA matches it firmly. Rows may omit the clone size; those that give it use once, few, many or a size class.

CDR3 DNA: TGCGCCAGCAGCCAAGGGCTTCAGGTTGGCACCGGGGAGCTGTTTTTT; CDR3 protein: CASSQGLQVGTGELFF; D gene: NA; J gene: TRBJ2-2; clone size: NA; V gene: TRBV4-1
CDR3 DNA: TGTGCCAGCAGCCCCATACAGGGGACCACCTACGAGCAGTACTTC; CDR3 protein: CASSPIQGTTYEQYF; D gene: NA; J gene: TRBJ2-7; clone size: NA; V gene: TRBV21-1
CDR3 DNA: TGTGCCAGCAGTTTAACGTCCGGCACAGGGGTGGGAGGCTACACCTTC; CDR3 protein: CASSLTSGTGVGGYTF; D gene: TRBD1; J gene: TRBJ1-2; clone size: few; V gene: TRBV28
CDR3 DNA: TGTGCCAGCAGCCGAGGTCTAGGAGATGAGCAGTTCTTC; CDR3 protein: CASSRGLGDEQFF; D gene: NA; J gene: TRBJ2-1; clone size: NA; V gene: TRBV7-2
CDR3 DNA: TGTGCCAGCTCGATTCGAGGGTATGGCTACACCTTC; CDR3 protein: CASSIRGYGYTF; D gene: NA; J gene: TRBJ1-2; clone size: NA; V gene: TRBV11-3
CDR3 DNA: TGCAGCGTGGGGGGATACAATGAGCAGTTCTTC; CDR3 protein: CSVGGYNEQFF; D gene: NA; J gene: TRBJ2-1; clone size: NA; V gene: TRBV29-1
CDR3 DNA: TGTGCCAGCAGCACTGACAGGAGGGCGAACACTGAAGCTTTCTTT; CDR3 protein: CASSTDRRANTEAFF; D gene: NA; J gene: TRBJ1-1; clone size: NA; V gene: TRBV6-1
CDR3 DNA: TGTGCCAGCTCACTCGAACAGTCGGGGCATGGCTACACCTTC; CDR3 protein: CASSLEQSGHGYTF; D gene: NA; J gene: TRBJ1-2; clone size: NA; V gene: TRBV18
CDR3 DNA: TGTGCCAGCAGCCAAGATCATGGGGGAGGACAGGTTAATCAGCCCCAGCATTTT; CDR3 protein: CASSQDHGGGQVNQPQHF; D gene: TRBD1; J gene: TRBJ1-5; clone size: NA; V gene: TRBV4-2
CDR3 DNA: TGCGCCAGCAGCTGGGCGGGAGGAGACAATGAGCAGTTCTTC; CDR3 protein: CASSWAGGDNEQFF; D gene: TRBD2; J gene: TRBJ2-1; clone size: NA; V gene: TRBV5-1
CDR3 DNA: TGTGCCAGCAGGGACCCGGGACAGATCTACACCTTC; CDR3 protein: CASRDPGQIYTF; D gene: TRBD1; J gene: TRBJ1-2; clone size: few; V gene: TRBV6-1
CDR3 DNA: TGTGCCAGTAGTATTGCGGGACGGGGCTATTCTGGAAACACCATATATTTT; CDR3 protein: CASSIAGRGYSGNTIYF; D gene: NA; J gene: TRBJ1-3; clone size: few; V gene: TRBV19
CDR3 DNA: TGTGCCAGCAGCTTAGGGGCTAGCGACAACACCGGGGAGCTGTTTTTT; CDR3 protein: CASSLGASDNTGELFF; D gene: NA; J gene: TRBJ2-2; clone size: once; V gene: TRBV11-3
CDR3 DNA: TGTGCCAGCAGCCCGAGGGGAGTCAACACTGAAGCTTTCTTT; CDR3 protein: CASSPRGVNTEAFF; D gene: NA; J gene: TRBJ1-1; clone size: NA; V gene: TRBV6-6
CDR3 DNA: TGTGCCTGGATTCCCTCGGGAGGCACAGATACGCAGTATTTT; CDR3 protein: CAWIPSGGTDTQYF; D gene: NA; J gene: TRBJ2-3; clone size: NA; V gene: TRBV30
CDR3 DNA: TGCGCCAGCAGCCAAGATCTAGTCGGGCCGGTGGGGTATTTT; CDR3 protein: CASSQDLVGPVGYF; D gene: NA; J gene: TRBJ2-3; clone size: NA; V gene: TRBV4-1
CDR3 DNA: TGTGCCAGCTCACCAGCAACCACCACAGGGCGGCGGGAGCAGTACTTC; CDR3 protein: CASSPATTTGRREQYF; D gene: NA; J gene: TRBJ2-7; clone size: NA; V gene: TRBV18
CDR3 DNA: TGCGCCAGCAGCCTTCTTAGCACTAGCACAGATACGCAGTATTTT; CDR3 protein: CASSLLSTSTDTQYF; D gene: NA; J gene: TRBJ2-3; clone size: NA; V gene: TRBV5-1
CDR3 DNA: TGTGCCAGCAGCCCCGGGACAGCCACCGGGGAGCTGTTTTTT; CDR3 protein: CASSPGTATGELFF; D gene: TRBD1; J gene: TRBJ2-2; clone size: NA; V gene: TRBV7-2
CDR3 DNA: TGTGCCAGTAGTATAGTCGCAGGGAACTATGGCTACACCTTC; CDR3 protein: CASSIVAGNYGYTF; D gene: NA; J gene: TRBJ1-2; clone size: NA; V gene: TRBV19
CDR3 DNA: TGTGCCACCAGCCGAGAAACAAGGTGTGGAAAGATCTATGGCTACACCTTC; CDR3 protein: CATSRETRCGKIYGYTF; D gene: NA; J gene: TRBJ1-2; clone size: NA; V gene: TRBV15
CDR3 DNA: TGTGCCAGCAGTCTCAGGGGGAGTAGCTCCTACGAGCAGTACTTC; CDR3 protein: CASSLRGSSSYEQYF; D gene: TRBD1; J gene: TRBJ2-7; clone size: NA; V gene: TRBV11-2
CDR3 DNA: TGTGCCAGCCGCGGATCAATCATTCGGAATTTTGAAGCTTTCTTT; CDR3 protein: CASRGSIIRNFEAFF; D gene: NA; J gene: TRBJ1-1; clone size: once; V gene: TRBV19
CDR3 DNA: TGTGCCAGCACTTTCACAAGGGTTCAGGTCGGGCAAGAGACCCAGTACTTC; CDR3 protein: CASTFTRVQVGQETQYF; D gene: NA; J gene: TRBJ2-5; clone size: NA; V gene: TRBV2
CDR3 DNA: TGTGCCAGCAGCTTAGGGCGGGCGGGAGGAGGCAATGAGCAGTTCTTC; CDR3 protein: CASSLGRAGGGNEQFF; D gene: TRBD2; J gene: TRBJ2-1; clone size: NA; V gene: TRBV11-3
CDR3 DNA: TGTGCCAGCAGTGAAGTCTCCTACGAGCAGTACTTC; CDR3 protein: CASSEVSYEQYF; D gene: NA; J gene: TRBJ2-7; clone size: NA; V gene: TRBV2
CDR3 DNA: TGCGCCAGCAGCTTGGTTGGACTAGCGGGTGAGCAGTTCTTC; CDR3 protein: CASSLVGLAGEQFF; D gene: TRBD2; J gene: TRBJ2-1; clone size: NA; V gene: TRBV5-1